The T cell receptor (beta chain) under discussion was sequenced for a study of blood T cell repertoires in COVID-19. The data were produced by immunoSEQ multiplex PCR, yet TCRdb's version contains in-frame clones alone and is incomplete. The sample has about 90,000 clones; 70% to 90% are singletons. Germline V gene data show CDR1 as SGHRS and CDR2 as YFSETQ. V gave up 4 bases and J gave up 3 bases; unmatched junction bases: 3. The CDR3 spans 13 residues. The chain employs TRBV5-1 and TRBJ1-2, with TRBD1 matching over 7 bases. This TCR was sampled from a man aged 60 to 69 with acute or convalescent COVID-19. Sequencing was done on a sample of peripheral blood. CDR3 sequence (DNA): TGCGCCAGCAGCCGGGACAGAGACTATGGCTACACCTTC. It codes for CASSRDRDYGYTF.